This T cell receptor beta chain came from a study of Ad26.COV2.S vaccination and SARS-CoV-2 variants. Sequencing was performed with immunoSEQ multiplex PCR; in TCRdb, only in-frame clones are kept and a portion is missing. Of about 350,000 clones in the sample, roughly 94% are singletons; the top ten hold about 3.9%. Comments on this clone: Its target is unknown.

Study findings and constraints: Non-spike TCR breadth was similar in vaccine and placebo recipients.

Sequenced here: peripheral blood, sampled after recovery from COVID-19. The TCR originated in a human donor who had recovered from COVID-19.

In nucleotides, the CDR3 is TGTGCCAGCAGTCAAACCGCACAAGAGACCCAGTACTTC. Its translation: CASSQTAQETQYF. The rearrangement links TRBV5-4 to TRBJ2-5; D ambiguous. The length of the CDR3 is 13 residues. V was clipped by 5 bases and J by 2 bases, with 10 bases between them. Looked up from germline, CDR1 is SGHNT and CDR2 is YYREEE (reference sequence).